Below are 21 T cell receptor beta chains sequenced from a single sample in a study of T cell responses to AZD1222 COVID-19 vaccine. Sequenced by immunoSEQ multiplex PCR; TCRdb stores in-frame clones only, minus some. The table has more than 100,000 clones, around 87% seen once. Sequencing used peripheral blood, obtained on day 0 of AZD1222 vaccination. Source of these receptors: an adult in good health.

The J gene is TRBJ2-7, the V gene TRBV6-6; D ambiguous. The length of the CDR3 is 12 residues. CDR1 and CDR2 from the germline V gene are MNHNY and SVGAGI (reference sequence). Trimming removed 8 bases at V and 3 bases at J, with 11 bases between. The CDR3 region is CASANPLYEQYF. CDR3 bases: TGTGCCAGCGCGAATCCCCTCTACGAGCAGTACTTC.

The CDR3 nucleotides are TGTGCCAGCAGCTTAGGAAGGCCTAATCAGCCCCAGCATTTT. This codes for CASSLGRPNQPQHF. This chain joins TRBV7-8 and TRBJ1-5; no clear D gene. The CDR3 has 14 amino acids. V was trimmed by 1 base and J by 4 bases, leaving 8 bases between them. Germline V lookup: CDR1 SGHVS, CDR2 FQNEAQ.

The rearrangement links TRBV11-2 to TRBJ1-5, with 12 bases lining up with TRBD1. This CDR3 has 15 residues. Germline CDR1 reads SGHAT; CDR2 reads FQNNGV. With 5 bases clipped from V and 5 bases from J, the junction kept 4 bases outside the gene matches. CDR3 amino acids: CASSQGQGADQPQHF. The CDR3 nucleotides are TGTGCCAGCAGCCAGGGACAGGGGGCTGATCAGCCCCAGCATTTT. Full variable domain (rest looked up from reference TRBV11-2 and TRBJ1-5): EAGVAQSPRYKIIEKRQSVAFWCNPISGHATLYWYQQILGQGPKLLIQFQNNGVVDDSQLPKDRFSAERLKGVDSTLKIQPAKLEDSAVYLCASSQGQGADQPQHFGDGTRLSIL.

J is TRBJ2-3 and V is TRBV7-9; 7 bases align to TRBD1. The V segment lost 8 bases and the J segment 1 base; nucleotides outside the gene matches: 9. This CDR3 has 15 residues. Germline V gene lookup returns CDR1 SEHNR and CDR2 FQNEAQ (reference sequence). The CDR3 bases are TGTGCCAGCTCCACCACAGGGGACCGCACAGATACGCAGTATTTT. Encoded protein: CASSTTGDRTDTQYF.

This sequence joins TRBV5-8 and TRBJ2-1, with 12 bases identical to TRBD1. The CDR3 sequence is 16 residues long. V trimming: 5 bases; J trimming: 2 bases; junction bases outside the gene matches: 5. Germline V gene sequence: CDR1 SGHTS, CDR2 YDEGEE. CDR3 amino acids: CASRRGTGGPYNEQFF. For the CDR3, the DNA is TGTGCCAGCAGGCGAGGGACAGGGGGCCCCTACAATGAGCAGTTCTTC.

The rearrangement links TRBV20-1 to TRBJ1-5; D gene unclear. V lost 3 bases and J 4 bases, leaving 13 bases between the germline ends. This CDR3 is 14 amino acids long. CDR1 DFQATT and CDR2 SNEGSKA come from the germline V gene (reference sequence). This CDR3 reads CSASTRSENQPQHF. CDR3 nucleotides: TGCAGTGCTAGTACCAGAAGTGAAAATCAGCCCCAGCATTTT.

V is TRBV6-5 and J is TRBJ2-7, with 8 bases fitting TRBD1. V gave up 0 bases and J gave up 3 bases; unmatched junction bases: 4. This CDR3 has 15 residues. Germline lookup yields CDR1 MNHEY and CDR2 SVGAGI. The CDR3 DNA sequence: TGTGCCAGCAGTTACTCGAGGACAGGGAACTACGAGCAGTACTTC. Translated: CASSYSRTGNYEQYF.

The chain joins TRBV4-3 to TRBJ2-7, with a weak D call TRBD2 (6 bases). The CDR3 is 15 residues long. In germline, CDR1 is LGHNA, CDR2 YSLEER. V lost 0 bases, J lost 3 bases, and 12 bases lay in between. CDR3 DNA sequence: TGCGCCAGCAGCCAAGATTTAGGCGGGGTCTACGAGCAGTACTTC. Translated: CASSQDLGGVYEQYF.

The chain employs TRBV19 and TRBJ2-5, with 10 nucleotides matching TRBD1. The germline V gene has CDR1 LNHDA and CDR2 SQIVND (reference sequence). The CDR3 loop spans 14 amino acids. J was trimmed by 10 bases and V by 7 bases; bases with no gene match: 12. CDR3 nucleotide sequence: TGTGCCAGTACCAGTCGGACAGGGGGTCTAGGCCAGTACTTC. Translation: CASTSRTGGLGQYF.

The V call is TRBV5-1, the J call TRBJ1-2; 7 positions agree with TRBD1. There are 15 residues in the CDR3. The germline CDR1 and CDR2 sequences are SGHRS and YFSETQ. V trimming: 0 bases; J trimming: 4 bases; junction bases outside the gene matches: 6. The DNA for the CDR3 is TGCGCCAGCAGCTTGGGGGACAGCCTAGCCTATGGCTACACCTTC. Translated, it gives CASSLGDSLAYGYTF.

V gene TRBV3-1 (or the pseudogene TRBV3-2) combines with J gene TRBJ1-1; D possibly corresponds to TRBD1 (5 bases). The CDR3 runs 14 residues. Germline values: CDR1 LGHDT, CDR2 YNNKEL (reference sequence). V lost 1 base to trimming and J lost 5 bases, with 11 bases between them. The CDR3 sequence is CASSQVPSGTEAFF. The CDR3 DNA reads TGTGCCAGCAGCCAAGTGCCCTCAGGGACTGAAGCTTTCTTT.

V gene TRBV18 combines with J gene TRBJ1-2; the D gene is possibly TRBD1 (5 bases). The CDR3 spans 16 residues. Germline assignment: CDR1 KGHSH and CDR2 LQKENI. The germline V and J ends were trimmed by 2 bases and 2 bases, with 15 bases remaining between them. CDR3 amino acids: CASSPKLAGLNYGYTF. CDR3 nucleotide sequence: TGTGCCAGCTCACCAAAATTGGCAGGGCTAAACTATGGCTACACCTTC.

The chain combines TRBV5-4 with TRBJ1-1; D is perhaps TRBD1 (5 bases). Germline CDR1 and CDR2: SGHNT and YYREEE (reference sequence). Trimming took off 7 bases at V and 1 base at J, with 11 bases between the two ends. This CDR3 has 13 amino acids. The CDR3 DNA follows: TGTGCCAGCTGGTACGGGGGGAACACTGAAGCTTTCTTT. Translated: CASWYGGNTEAFF.

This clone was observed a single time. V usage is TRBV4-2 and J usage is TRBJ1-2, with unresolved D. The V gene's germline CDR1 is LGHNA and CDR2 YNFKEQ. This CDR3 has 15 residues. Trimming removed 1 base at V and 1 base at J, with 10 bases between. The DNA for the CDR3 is TGTGCCAGCAGCCAAGGGTCAGAAATTAACTATGGCTACACCTTC. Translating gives CASSQGSEINYGYTF.

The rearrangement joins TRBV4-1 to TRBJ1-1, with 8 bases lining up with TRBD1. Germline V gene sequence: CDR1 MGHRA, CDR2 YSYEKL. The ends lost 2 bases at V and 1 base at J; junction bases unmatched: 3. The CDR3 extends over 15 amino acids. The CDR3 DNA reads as TGCGCCAGCAGCCAACAGGGGGCGTCGAACACTGAAGCTTTCTTT. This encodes CASSQQGASNTEAFF.

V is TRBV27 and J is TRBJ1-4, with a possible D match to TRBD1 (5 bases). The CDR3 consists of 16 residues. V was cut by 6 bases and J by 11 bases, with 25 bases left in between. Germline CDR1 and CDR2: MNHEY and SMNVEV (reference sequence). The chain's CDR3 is CASSSLGDAGGTKLFF. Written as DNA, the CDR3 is TGTGCCAGCAGCTCCCTAGGGGACGCAGGAGGGACGAAACTGTTTTTT.

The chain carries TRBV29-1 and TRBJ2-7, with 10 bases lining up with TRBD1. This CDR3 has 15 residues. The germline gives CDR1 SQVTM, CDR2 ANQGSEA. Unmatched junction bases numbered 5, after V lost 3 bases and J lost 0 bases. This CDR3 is CSVDNRDRGSYEQYF. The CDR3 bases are TGCAGCGTTGATAACCGGGACAGGGGCTCCTACGAGCAGTACTTC.

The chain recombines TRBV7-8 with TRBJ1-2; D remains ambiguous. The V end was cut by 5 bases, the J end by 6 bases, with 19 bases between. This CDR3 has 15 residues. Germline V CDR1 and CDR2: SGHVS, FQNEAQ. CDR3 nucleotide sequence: TGTGCCAGCAGCCGTGGAGTTTCGGCTTCAAATGGCTACACCTTC. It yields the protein CASSRGVSASNGYTF.

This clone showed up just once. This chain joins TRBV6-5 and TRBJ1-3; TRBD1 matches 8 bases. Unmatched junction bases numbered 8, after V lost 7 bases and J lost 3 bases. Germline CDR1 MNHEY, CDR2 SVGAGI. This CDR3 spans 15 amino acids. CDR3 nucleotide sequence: TGTGCCAGCACGTCAGGGGGCGCTTATGGAAACACCATATATTTT. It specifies CASTSGGAYGNTIYF.

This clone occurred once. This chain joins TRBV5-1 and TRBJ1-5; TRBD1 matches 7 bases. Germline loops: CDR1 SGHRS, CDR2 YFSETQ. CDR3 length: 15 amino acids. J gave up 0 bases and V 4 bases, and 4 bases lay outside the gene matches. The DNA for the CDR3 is TGCGCCAGCAGCCCGGGACAGAATAGCAATCAGCCCCAGCATTTT. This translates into CASSPGQNSNQPQHF.

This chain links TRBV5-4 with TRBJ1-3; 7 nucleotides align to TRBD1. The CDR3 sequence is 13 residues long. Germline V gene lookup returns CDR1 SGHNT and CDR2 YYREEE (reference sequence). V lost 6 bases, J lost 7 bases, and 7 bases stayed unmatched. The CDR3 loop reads CASTRQGVNTIYF. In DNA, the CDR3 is TGTGCCAGCACCAGACAGGGAGTCAACACCATATATTTT.